This T cell receptor beta chain originates from a study of shared clonotypes between healthy human individuals. Only CD45RO-negative cells positively selected for CCR7 counted as naive CD8 cells, so terminally differentiated effector memory CD45RA+ cells were excluded. Using immunoSEQ multiplex PCR, the repertoire was profiled, and TCRdb retains in-frame clones only, with some absent. The table has some 2.1 million clones, about 95% seen once. The specimen was naive CD8+ T cells sorted from blood. The clonotype originates from a man younger than 30 in good health.

CDR3 in DNA: TGTGCCAGCAGCTTTACAGGGGATTTTACCTACGAGCAGTACTTC. The encoded protein is CASSFTGDFTYEQYF. The chain links TRBV6-6 to TRBJ2-7, with 7 bases identical to TRBD1. This CDR3 is built from 15 residues. Trimming took 6 bases from V and 2 from J; bases not matched to a gene: 10. CDR1 is MNHNY, CDR2 SVGAGI, per germline (reference sequence).